Only a few counts were recorded for the clone carrying this TCR beta chain. Trimming cost V 2 bases and J 7 bases, with 9 bases left between them. The germline gives CDR1 MNHNY, CDR2 SVGAGI (reference sequence). The CDR3 totals 13 residues. MiXCR was run by TCRdb on the RT-PCR reads, yielding one entry per CDR3 protein. The sample includes 150,000 to 200,000 distinct CDR3 sequences, approximately 12% of them seen just once. This entry is derived from a study of response to subunit inactivated influenza vaccine. Another study also made use of these data, one on T cells expressing NK-cell markers. This second study notes: cDNA encoding TCR beta was synthesized via 5'RACE template switching incorporating UMIs. About 1.0-8% of CD8+ T cells in several donors belonged to dominant NKG2C+ clonotypes. The CD3+CD56-NKG2C+ fraction was also led by these clonotypes in a handful of donors.

Source: CD8+ T cells sorted from PBMCs, taken less than 13 days after vaccination. This clonotype originated in a man between 50 and 59 years old who received an inactivated influenza vaccine. The genes are TRBV6-6 and TRBJ2-1; a possible D gene is TRBD1 (6 bases). For the CDR3, the DNA is TGTGCCAGCAGTTACGGCAGGGGAAATGAGCAGTTCTTC. Residues: CASSYGRGNEQFF.